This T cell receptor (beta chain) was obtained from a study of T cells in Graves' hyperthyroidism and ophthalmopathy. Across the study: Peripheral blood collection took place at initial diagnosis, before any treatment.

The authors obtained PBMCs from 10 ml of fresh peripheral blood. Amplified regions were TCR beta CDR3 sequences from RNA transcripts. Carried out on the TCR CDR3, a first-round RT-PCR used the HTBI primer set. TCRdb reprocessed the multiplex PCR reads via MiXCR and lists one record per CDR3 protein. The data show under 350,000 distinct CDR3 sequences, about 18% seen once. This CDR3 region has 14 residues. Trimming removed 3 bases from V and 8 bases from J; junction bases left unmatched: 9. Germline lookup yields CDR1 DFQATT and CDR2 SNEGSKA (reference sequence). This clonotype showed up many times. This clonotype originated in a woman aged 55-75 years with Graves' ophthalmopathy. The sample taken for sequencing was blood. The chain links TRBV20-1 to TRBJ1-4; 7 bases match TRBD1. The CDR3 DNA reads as TGCAGTGCTAGTACACGACAGGGCTTAGAAAAACTGTTTTTT. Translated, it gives CSASTRQGLEKLFF.